This passage covers 19 T cell receptor beta chains from one sample sequenced in a study of monozygotic twins with inflammatory bowel disease. TCRdb reprocessed the 5' RACE reads and keeps a single row for each CDR3 protein, giving no DNA. Its clone listing holds approximately 160,000 distinct CDR3 sequences. Material for sequencing was blood. These receptors were obtained from a human donor with ulcerative colitis or Crohn's disease, or a healthy co-twin of an affected twin (not recorded which).

The CDR3 loop is CASSWTGDNQPQHF. The rearrangement links TRBV12-3 or TRBV12-4 to TRBJ1-5; TCRdb lists TRBD1, though no DNA is available to test this call. The CDR3 totals 14 residues.

The V call is TRBV6-2 or TRBV6-3, the J call TRBJ2-1; TCRdb gives TRBD1 as the D gene, but with no DNA this cannot be confirmed. In germline, CDR1 is MNHEY, CDR2 SVGEGT. This CDR3 region has 13 residues. CDR3 residues: CASSYWERNEQFF.

The chain joins TRBV15 to TRBJ1-2; TCRdb's assignment of TRBD1 cannot be checked, as there is no DNA. Per germline, CDR1 LNHNV and CDR2 YYDKDF (reference sequence). This CDR3 has 14 amino acids. The CDR3 region is CATSRGQAIYGYTF.

The V gene is TRBV2, the J gene TRBJ2-5. The length of the CDR3 is 15 residues. Per germline, CDR1 SNHLY and CDR2 FYNNEI. CDR3 protein: CASSKSGSAQESQYF.

The J gene is TRBJ1-2, the V gene TRBV15; TCRdb lists TRBD1, though no DNA is available to test this call. This CDR3 comprises 16 residues. Germline CDR1 LNHNV, CDR2 YYDKDF (reference sequence). The CDR3 region is CATSRNRDSSNYGYTF.

The rearrangement joins TRBV6-5 to TRBJ1-3. Germline CDR1 is MNHEY and CDR2 is SVGAGI. This CDR3 comprises 13 residues. The CDR3 here is CAVHSDTGNTIYF.

J is TRBJ2-1 and V is TRBV7-6; without DNA, the TCRdb call of TRBD2 cannot be checked. This CDR3 has 17 residues. CDR1 and CDR2 (germline): SGHVS, FNYEAQ. The CDR3 loop is CASSLPMEREVGNEQFF.

V gene TRBV7-6 combines with J gene TRBJ1-1; the TCRdb call, TRBD1, lacks DNA for checking. Germline CDR1 and CDR2: SGHVS and FNYEAQ. The CDR3 runs 16 residues. The CDR3 loop is CASSLSEGKGNTEAFF.

The rearrangement uses TRBV7-6 and TRBJ2-5. The CDR3 covers 15 residues. Germline V gene lookup returns CDR1 SGHVS and CDR2 FNYEAQ. CDR3 sequence: CASSLANGYQETQYF.

The chain combines TRBV29-1 with TRBJ2-4; TCRdb outputs TRBD1, but without DNA this stays unchecked. The CDR3 totals 15 residues. Germline assignment: CDR1 SQVTM and CDR2 ANQGSEA. CDR3 amino acids: CSVCIRGQDKNIQYF.

The chain recombines TRBV7-8 with TRBJ1-6; no DNA is available, so the TRBD1 call from TCRdb remains unchecked. The germline CDR1 and CDR2 sequences are SGHVS and FQNEAQ. The CDR3 sequence is 15 residues long. CDR3 loop: CASSPGAGKNSPLHF.

The chain has TRBV24-1 and TRBJ2-1; TCRdb designates TRBD2, a call that cannot be tested without DNA. Germline lookup yields CDR1 KGHDR and CDR2 SFDVKD. CDR3 length: 19 residues. CDR3 residues: CATSDSFPTSGIGLNEQFF.

This rearrangement joins TRBV10-2 to TRBJ1-5; TCRdb indicates TRBD1, and absent DNA this call remains unverified. The CDR3 is 17 amino acids. From germline, CDR1 is WSHSY and CDR2 SAAADI. CDR3 amino acids: CASSGGQGAFSNQPQHF.

The V gene is TRBV12-3 or TRBV12-4, the J gene TRBJ1-1; TCRdb's assignment of TRBD1 cannot be checked, as there is no DNA. This CDR3 has 14 amino acids. The CDR3 sequence is CASSRDSLRTEAFF.

V gene TRBV13 combines with J gene TRBJ2-2; no DNA is available, so the TRBD1 call from TCRdb remains unchecked. Per the germline V gene, CDR1 is PRHDT and CDR2 is FYEKMQ (reference sequence). This CDR3 has 17 residues. Here the CDR3 reads CASSLSEGTGVFGELFF.

V usage is TRBV20-1 and J usage is TRBJ2-7; TCRdb proposes TRBD2, but this gene call is untestable without DNA. The CDR3 loop spans 13 amino acids. Germline values: CDR1 DFQATT, CDR2 SNEGSKA (reference sequence). CDR3 residues: CSASAGRDYEQYF.

The rearrangement uses TRBV20-1 and TRBJ2-7; TCRdb's D gene call, TRBD1, goes unchecked for lack of DNA. The CDR3 extends over 13 amino acids. Germline V lookup: CDR1 DFQATT, CDR2 SNEGSKA (reference sequence). CDR3: CSARVGGTYEQYF.

The chain couples TRBV7-9 to TRBJ2-5; no DNA is available, so the TRBD2 call from TCRdb remains unchecked. The CDR3 loop spans 13 amino acids. The germline CDR1 and CDR2 sequences are SEHNR and FQNEAQ (reference sequence). The CDR3: CASIKREEETQYF.

J is TRBJ1-6 and V is TRBV5-1; no DNA is available, so the TRBD1 call from TCRdb remains unchecked. Germline-derived CDR1 and CDR2 are SGHRS and YFSETQ. The CDR3 covers 15 residues. Here the CDR3 reads CASSPWAGMNSPLHF.